The T cell receptor beta chain under discussion was sequenced for a study of shared clonotypes between healthy human individuals. This clone has a handful of counts. Data came from immunoSEQ multiplex PCR; TCRdb stores just in-frame clones and leaves some out. The sample holds a few million clones, 85% to 95% seen once. This TCR came from a man younger than 30 in good health. Some clones in this sample may be carry-over from other donors' samples. Sequencing was done on a sample of naive CD4+ T cells from PBMCs. Subset noted: CD45RA+ positively selected.

The CDR3 region is CASITDTEAFF. CDR3 DNA: TGTGCCAGTATCACGGACACTGAAGCTTTCTTT. The rearrangement joins TRBV19 to TRBJ1-1; D gene unclear. The V and J ends lost 7 bases and 3 bases respectively, with 6 bases between them. Germline assignment: CDR1 LNHDA and CDR2 SQIVND (reference sequence). The CDR3 length is 11 residues.